These T cell receptor beta chains were read from a single sample in a study of shared clonotypes between healthy human individuals. Here immunoSEQ multiplex PCR was the method, and the copy in TCRdb shows in-frame clones only, minus some. The repertoire includes 550,000 to 750,000 clones, over 95% of them detected once, and 0.11% sits in the top ten. The sample comprised naive CD8+ T cells sorted from blood. These receptors came from a woman aged 25 to 39 in good health. Each CDR3 is given with its conserved first and last residue. The order of the fields is CDR3 DNA, CDR3 protein, J gene, D gene, CDR3 length, clone size, V gene. A D gene is named only where the DNA matches it firmly. Some rows have no size entry. The others give once, few or many, or a class for an expanded clone.

TGCGCCAGCAGCCTAGACAGGGTTTTGGACAATCAGCCCCAGCATTTT CASSLDRVLDNQPQHF TRBJ1-5 TRBD1 16 . TRBV4-1
TGTGCCATCAGTGGGCGGGACAGCCAAGAGACCCAGTACTTC CAISGRDSQETQYF TRBJ2-5 . 14 . TRBV10-3
TGTGCCAGCAGTTATGACAGGGGTAGTCAGCCCCAGCATTTT CASSYDRGSQPQHF TRBJ1-5 TRBD1 14 . TRBV28
TGTGCCAGCAAATCTACCCGCTCCTACAATGAGCAGTTCTTC CASKSTRSYNEQFF TRBJ2-1 . 14 once TRBV27
TGCGCCAGCAGTGAGTCGGGAGCGGGAGGCGGTTACGAGCAGTACTTC CASSESGAGGGYEQYF TRBJ2-7 TRBD2 16 once TRBV10-2
TGTGCCAGCAGCACAGGGGGCGCTACTGAAAAACTGTTTTTT CASSTGGATEKLFF TRBJ1-4 TRBD1 14 . TRBV27
TGTGCCAGCAGCTTGGACAGGGGGCAGACTGAAGCTTTCTTT CASSLDRGQTEAFF TRBJ1-1 TRBD1 14 . TRBV2
TGTGCCAGCAGCTTAACTAGCGGGTACGAGCAGTACTTC CASSLTSGYEQYF TRBJ2-7 TRBD2 13 few TRBV7-9
TGCGCCAGCAGCTTATGGCCTTTAGCGGGAGGGAATCACAATGAGCAGTTCTTC CASSLWPLAGGNHNEQFF TRBJ2-1 TRBD2 18 once TRBV5-1
TGTGCCAGCAGCTCGACAGTTAACTATGGCTACACCTTC CASSSTVNYGYTF TRBJ1-2 . 13 . TRBV5-6
TGTGCCAGTAGTATTGGTCAGGGCAATGAGCAGTTCTTC CASSIGQGNEQFF TRBJ2-1 . 13 . TRBV19
TGTGCCAGCAAGAGTTTCGGCGGGAGAAGTGAGCAGTTCTTC CASKSFGGRSEQFF TRBJ2-1 TRBD2 14 . TRBV7-6
TGCGCCAGCAGCTTTGTCGCCGGTCTGGGCCTCATCTACGAGCAGTACTTC CASSFVAGLGLIYEQYF TRBJ2-7 . 17 . TRBV5-1
TGTGCCAGCAGTTGGGCGACAGAAGTGGATCTCTATGGCTACACCTTC CASSWATEVDLYGYTF TRBJ1-2 . 16 . TRBV28
TGTGCAAGTCGCTTAGGCTGCCGGCCCCCAGAGACCCAGTACTTC CASRLGCRPPETQYF TRBJ2-5 . 15 . TRBV12-2
TGTGCCAGCACCGTCTGGGACAGGGGTCAGCCCCAGCATTTT CASTVWDRGQPQHF TRBJ1-5 TRBD1 14 . TRBV2
TGCGCCAGCAGCTGGATGGACAGTAACACTGAAGCTTTCTTT CASSWMDSNTEAFF TRBJ1-1 . 14 . TRBV4-1
TGTGCCAGCAGCCGCAATTACGAGCAGTACTTC CASSRNYEQYF TRBJ2-7 . 11 . TRBV7-9
TGCAGCGTTGAGGGCGGGAGGGTAAATGAGCAGTTCTTC CSVEGGRVNEQFF TRBJ2-1 TRBD2 13 . TRBV29-1
TGTGCCAGCAGCCTTGGACTAGCGGACTACGAGCAGTACTTC CASSLGLADYEQYF TRBJ2-7 TRBD2 14 . TRBV5-6
TGTGCCACCAGCAGAGATCCGGAGACTATAACCTACAATGAGCAGTTCTTC CATSRDPETITYNEQFF TRBJ2-1 . 17 . TRBV15
TGTGCCAGCTCACCTCCGGGACAGGGGGGCCCTGAAGCTTTCTTT CASSPPGQGGPEAFF TRBJ1-1 TRBD1 15 . TRBV18
TGTGCCAGCAGCTTGGGGCCTGGCTACACCTTC CASSLGPGYTF TRBJ1-2 . 11 . TRBV5-6
TGTGCCAGCAGCTTGGAGGGCATTAGCCCTGAAGCTTTCTTT CASSLEGISPEAFF TRBJ1-1 . 14 . TRBV5-6
TGCGCCAGCAATGAGGAAGGACGTGTCTATGGCTACACCTTC CASNEEGRVYGYTF TRBJ1-2 . 14 . TRBV10-1
TGTGCCAGCAAGGGGCGGCGGGTCGCCGAGCAGTACTTC CASKGRRVAEQYF TRBJ2-7 . 13 . TRBV28
TGTGCCAGCACCGGGACAGGGAGTTACAATGAGCAGTTCTTC CASTGTGSYNEQFF TRBJ2-1 TRBD1 14 . TRBV7-9
TGCGCCAGCAGCCCCTCCCCCAGCGGGAGTCTCACAGATACGCAGTATTTT CASSPSPSGSLTDTQYF TRBJ2-3 TRBD2 17 . TRBV4-1
TGTGCCAGCACCATGGGGTGGACTAGCGGGAGAGAAACAGATACGCAGTATTTT CASTMGWTSGRETDTQYF TRBJ2-3 TRBD2 18 . TRBV5-6
TGCGCCAGCAGCCAACCTCAGGGGTTCGCCGGGGAGCTGTTTTTT CASSQPQGFAGELFF TRBJ2-2 . 15 . TRBV4-1
TGTGCCAGCAGTCTCGGGGGTGAGCAGTTCTTC CASSLGGEQFF TRBJ2-1 . 11 once TRBV6-5
TGTGCCAGCAGCTTCGAGGAGGGGCCTTCCCCTGAAGCTTTCTTT CASSFEEGPSPEAFF TRBJ1-1 . 15 . TRBV7-9
TGTGCCAGCAGCCCCCTGGGGGGGGACACAGATACGCAGTATTTT CASSPLGGDTDTQYF TRBJ2-3 TRBD2 15 . TRBV5-4
TGTGCCAGCAGTTTAGGTTACGAGCAGTACTTC CASSLGYEQYF TRBJ2-7 . 11 few TRBV28
TGTGCCAGCTTCGGGGCCTACTCCTACGAGCAGTACTTC CASFGAYSYEQYF TRBJ2-7 . 13 . TRBV27
TGTGCCAGCAGCCCAAGGGGTGTCGGCTACGAGCAGTACTTC CASSPRGVGYEQYF TRBJ2-7 . 14 . TRBV6-1
TGTGCCAGCAGTTACAACACCGGGGAGCTGTTTTTT CASSYNTGELFF TRBJ2-2 . 12 . TRBV27
TGTGCCTGGAGTTTTGTTACGGGACAGCGCTCCTACGAGCAGTACTTC CAWSFVTGQRSYEQYF TRBJ2-7 TRBD1 16 . TRBV30
TGTGCCAGCAGCCACACCTTCACAGATACGCAGTATTTT CASSHTFTDTQYF TRBJ2-3 . 13 . TRBV14
TGTGCCAGCAGTTTTCTGGGGGCCACCCTTGGGGACTATAATTCACCCCTCCACTTT CASSFLGATLGDYNSPLHF TRBJ1-6 . 19 . TRBV28
TGTGCCAGCAGTTCCACTGCAGTCCCCTCTCAGTACTTC CASSSTAVPSQYF TRBJ2-5 . 13 . TRBV28
TGCGCCAGCAGCGGCCGACAGGGGCGACTTGCGGACACTGAAGCTTTCTTT CASSGRQGRLADTEAFF TRBJ1-1 TRBD1 17 . TRBV4-1
TGTGCCAGCAGCCCGGGACAGGGGTCTGACACTGAAGCTTTCTTT CASSPGQGSDTEAFF TRBJ1-1 TRBD1 15 . TRBV5-4
TGTGCCAGTAAACCGGGGGGACACAGCAATCAGCCCCAGCATTTT CASKPGGHSNQPQHF TRBJ1-5 . 15 . TRBV19
TGTGCCAGCAGCGGACTCAATAGCGGAAGCTCCTACAATGAGCAGTTCTTC CASSGLNSGSSYNEQFF TRBJ2-1 . 17 . TRBV7-9
TGTGCCAGCAGCTTTGGTATTAGCGGGACCTCCTACGAGCAGTACTTC CASSFGISGTSYEQYF TRBJ2-7 TRBD2 16 . TRBV5-8